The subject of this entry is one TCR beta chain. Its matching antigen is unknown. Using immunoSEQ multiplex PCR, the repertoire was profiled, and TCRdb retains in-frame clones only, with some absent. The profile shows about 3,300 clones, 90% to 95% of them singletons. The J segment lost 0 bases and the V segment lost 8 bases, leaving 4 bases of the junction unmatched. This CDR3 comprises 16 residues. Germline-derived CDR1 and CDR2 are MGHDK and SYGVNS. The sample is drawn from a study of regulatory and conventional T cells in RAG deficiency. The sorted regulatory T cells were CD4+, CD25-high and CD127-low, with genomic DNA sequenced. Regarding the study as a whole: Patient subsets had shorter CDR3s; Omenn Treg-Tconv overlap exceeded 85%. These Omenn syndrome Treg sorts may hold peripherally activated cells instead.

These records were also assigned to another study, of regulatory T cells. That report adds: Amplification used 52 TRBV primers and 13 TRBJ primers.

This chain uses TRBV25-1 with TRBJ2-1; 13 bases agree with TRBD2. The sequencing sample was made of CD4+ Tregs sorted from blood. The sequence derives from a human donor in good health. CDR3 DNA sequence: TGTGCCAGCGGCGGACTAGCGGGAGTCTCCTACAATGAGCAGTTCTTC. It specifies CASGGLAGVSYNEQFF.